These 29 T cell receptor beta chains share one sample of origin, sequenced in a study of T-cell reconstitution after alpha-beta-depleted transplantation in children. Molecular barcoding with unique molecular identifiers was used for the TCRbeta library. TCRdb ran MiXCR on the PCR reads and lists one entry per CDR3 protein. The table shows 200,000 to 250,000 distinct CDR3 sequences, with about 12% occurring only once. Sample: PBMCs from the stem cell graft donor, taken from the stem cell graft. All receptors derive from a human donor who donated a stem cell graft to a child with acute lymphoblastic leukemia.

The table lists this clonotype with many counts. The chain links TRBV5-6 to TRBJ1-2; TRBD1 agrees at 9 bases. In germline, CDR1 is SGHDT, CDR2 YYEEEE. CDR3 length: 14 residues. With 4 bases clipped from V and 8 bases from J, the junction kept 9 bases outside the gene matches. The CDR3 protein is CASSRGQGLLGYTF. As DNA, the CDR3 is TGTGCCAGCAGCCGGGGACAGGGTTTATTAGGCTACACCTTC.

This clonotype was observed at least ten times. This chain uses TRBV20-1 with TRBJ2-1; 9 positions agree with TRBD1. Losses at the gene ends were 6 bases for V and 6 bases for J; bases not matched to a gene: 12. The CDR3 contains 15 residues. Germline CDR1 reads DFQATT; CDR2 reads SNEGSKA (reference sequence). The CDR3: CSATTGGKIRNEQFF. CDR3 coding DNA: TGCAGTGCAACGACAGGGGGGAAGATACGCAATGAGCAGTTCTTC.

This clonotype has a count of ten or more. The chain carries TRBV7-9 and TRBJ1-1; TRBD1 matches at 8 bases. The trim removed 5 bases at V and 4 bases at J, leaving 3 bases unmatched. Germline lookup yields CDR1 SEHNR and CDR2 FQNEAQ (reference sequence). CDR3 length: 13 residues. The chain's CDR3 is CASSIGTGTEAFF. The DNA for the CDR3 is TGTGCCAGCAGCATAGGGACAGGCACTGAAGCTTTCTTT.

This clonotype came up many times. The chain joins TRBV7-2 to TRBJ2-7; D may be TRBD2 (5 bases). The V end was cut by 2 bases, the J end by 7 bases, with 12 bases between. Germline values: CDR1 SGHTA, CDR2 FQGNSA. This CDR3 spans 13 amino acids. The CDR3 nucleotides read TGTGCCAGCAGCTTAACCCCCGGGATGGAGCAGTACTTC. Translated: CASSLTPGMEQYF.

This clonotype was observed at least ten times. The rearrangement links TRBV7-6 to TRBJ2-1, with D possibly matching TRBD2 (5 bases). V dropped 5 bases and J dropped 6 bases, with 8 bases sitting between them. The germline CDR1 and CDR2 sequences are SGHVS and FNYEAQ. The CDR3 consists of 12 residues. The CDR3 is CASSTRGNEQFF. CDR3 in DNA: TGTGCCAGCAGCACTCGGGGCAATGAGCAGTTCTTC.

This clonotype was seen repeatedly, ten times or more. The CDR3 spells CASTGETDTQYF. The CDR3 nucleotides are TGCGCCAGCACGGGGGAAACAGATACGCAGTATTTT. V usage is TRBV10-2 and J usage is TRBJ2-3, with D perhaps matching TRBD2 (6 bases). This CDR3 has 12 amino acids. CDR1 WSHSY and CDR2 SAAADI come from the germline V gene. Between the trimmed V and J ends, which lost 7 bases and 3 bases, there was a span of 8 bases.

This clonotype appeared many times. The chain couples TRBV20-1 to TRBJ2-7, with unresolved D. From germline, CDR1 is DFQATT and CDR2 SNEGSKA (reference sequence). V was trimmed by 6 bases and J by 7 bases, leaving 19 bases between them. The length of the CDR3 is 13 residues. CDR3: CSAQGPPPREQYF. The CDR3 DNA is TGCAGTGCCCAAGGCCCCCCTCCACGAGAGCAGTACTTC.

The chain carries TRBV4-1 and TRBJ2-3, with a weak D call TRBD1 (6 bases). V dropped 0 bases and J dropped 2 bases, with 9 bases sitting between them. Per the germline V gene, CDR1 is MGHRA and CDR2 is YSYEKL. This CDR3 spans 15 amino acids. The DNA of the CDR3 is TGCGCCAGCAGCCAAGATCAGGGGTACACAGATACGCAGTATTTT. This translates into CASSQDQGYTDTQYF.

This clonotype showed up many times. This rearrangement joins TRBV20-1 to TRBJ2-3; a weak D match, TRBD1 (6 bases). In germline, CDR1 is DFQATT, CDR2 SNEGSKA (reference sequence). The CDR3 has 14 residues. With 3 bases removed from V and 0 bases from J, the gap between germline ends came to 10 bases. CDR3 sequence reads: CSASVGASTDTQYF. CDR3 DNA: TGCAGTGCTAGTGTGGGGGCTAGCACAGATACGCAGTATTTT.

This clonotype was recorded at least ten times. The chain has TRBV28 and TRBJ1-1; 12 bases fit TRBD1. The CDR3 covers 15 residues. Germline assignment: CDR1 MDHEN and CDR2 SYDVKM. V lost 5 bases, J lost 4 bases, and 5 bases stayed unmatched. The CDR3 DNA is TGTGCCAGCAGTATCCCGGGACAGGGGGCCACTGAAGCTTTCTTT. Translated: CASSIPGQGATEAFF. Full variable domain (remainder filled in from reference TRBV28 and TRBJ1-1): DVKVTQSSRYLVKRTGEKVFLECVQDMDHENMFWYRQDPGLGLRLIYFSYDVKMKEKGDIPEGYSVSREKKERFSLILESASTNQTSMYLCASSIPGQGATEAFFGQGTRLTVV.

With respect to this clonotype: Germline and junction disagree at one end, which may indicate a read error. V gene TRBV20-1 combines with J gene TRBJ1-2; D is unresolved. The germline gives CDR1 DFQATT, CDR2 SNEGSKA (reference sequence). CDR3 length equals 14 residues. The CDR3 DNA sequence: TGCAGTGCTAGAGATCGCACCGCAAACTATGGCGACACCTTC. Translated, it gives CSARDRTANYGDTF.

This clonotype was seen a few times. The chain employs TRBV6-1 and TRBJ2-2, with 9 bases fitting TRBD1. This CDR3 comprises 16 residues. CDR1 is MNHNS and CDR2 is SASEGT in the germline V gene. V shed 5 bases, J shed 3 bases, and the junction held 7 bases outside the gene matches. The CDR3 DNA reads TGTGCCAGCAGTCCACCGACAGGGGGGGACACCGGGGAGCTGTTTTTT. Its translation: CASSPPTGGDTGELFF.

CDR3 sequence reads: CSARWQTYGYTF. The DNA of the CDR3 is TGCAGTGCTAGGTGGCAGACCTATGGCTACACCTTC. The gene calls are TRBV20-1 and TRBJ1-2; D is unresolved. Germline V gene sequence: CDR1 DFQATT, CDR2 SNEGSKA (reference sequence). The CDR3 length is 12 residues. Trimming shortened V by 3 bases and J by 4 bases, and 9 bases separated the two germline ends.

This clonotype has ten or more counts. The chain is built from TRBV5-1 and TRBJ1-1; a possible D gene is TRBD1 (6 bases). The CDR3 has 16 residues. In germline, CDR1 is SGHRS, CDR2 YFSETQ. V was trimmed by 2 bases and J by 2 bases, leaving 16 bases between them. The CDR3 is CASSFLPGQVNTEAFF. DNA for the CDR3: TGCGCCAGCAGCTTCTTACCGGGACAAGTAAACACTGAAGCTTTCTTT.

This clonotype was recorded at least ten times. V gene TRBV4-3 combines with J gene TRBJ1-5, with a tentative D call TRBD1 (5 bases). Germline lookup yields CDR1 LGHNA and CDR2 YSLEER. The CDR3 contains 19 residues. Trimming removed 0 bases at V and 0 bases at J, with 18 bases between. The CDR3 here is CASSQDATAKGNSNQPQHF. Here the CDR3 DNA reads TGCGCCAGCAGCCAAGACGCGACAGCTAAAGGCAATAGCAATCAGCCCCAGCATTTT.

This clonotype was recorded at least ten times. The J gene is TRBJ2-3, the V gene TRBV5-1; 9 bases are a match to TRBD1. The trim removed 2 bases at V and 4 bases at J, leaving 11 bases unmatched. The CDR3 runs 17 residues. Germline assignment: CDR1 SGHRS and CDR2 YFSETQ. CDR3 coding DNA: TGCGCCAGCAGCTTCGGAGGGGGACAGGGTGGAGCAGATACGCAGTATTTT. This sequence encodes CASSFGGGQGGADTQYF.

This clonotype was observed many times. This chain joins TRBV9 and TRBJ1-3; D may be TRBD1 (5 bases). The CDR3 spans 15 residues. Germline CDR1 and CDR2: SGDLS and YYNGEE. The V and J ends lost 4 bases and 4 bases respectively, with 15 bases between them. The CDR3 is CASSPGWDGGNTIYF. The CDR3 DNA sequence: TGTGCCAGCAGCCCCGGGTGGGACGGAGGAAACACCATATATTTT. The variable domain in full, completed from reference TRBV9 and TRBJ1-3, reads DSGVTQTPKHLITATGQRVTLRCSPRSGDLSVYWYQQSLDQGLQFLIQYYNGEERAKGNILERFSAQQFPDLHSELNLSSLELGDSALYFCASSPGWDGGNTIYFGEGSWLTVV.

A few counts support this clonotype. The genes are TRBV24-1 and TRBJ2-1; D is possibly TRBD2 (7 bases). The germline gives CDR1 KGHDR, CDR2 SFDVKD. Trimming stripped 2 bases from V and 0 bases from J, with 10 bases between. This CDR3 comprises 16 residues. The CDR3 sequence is CATSDYRGASYNEQFF. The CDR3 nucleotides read TGTGCCACCAGTGATTATCGGGGGGCCTCCTACAATGAGCAGTTCTTC.

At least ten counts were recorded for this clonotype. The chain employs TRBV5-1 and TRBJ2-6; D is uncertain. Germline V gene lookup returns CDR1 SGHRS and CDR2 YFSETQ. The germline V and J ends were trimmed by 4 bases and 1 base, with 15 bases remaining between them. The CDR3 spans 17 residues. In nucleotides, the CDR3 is TGCGCCAGCAGCCTCCCTGGGGTCTATTCTGGGGCCAACGTCCTGACTTTC. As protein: CASSLPGVYSGANVLTF.

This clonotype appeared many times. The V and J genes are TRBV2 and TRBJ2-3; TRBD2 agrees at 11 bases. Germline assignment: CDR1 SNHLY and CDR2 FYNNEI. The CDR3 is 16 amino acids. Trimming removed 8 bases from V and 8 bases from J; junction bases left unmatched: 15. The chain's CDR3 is CASAVSGRGVPTTQYF. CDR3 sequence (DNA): TGTGCCAGCGCCGTTAGCGGGAGGGGAGTCCCTACTACGCAGTATTTT.

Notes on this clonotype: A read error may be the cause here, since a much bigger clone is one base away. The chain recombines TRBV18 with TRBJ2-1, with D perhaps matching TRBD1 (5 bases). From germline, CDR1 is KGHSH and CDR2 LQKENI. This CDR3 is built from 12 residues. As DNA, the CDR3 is TGTGCCAGCACACCAGGGTTCAATGAGCAGTTCTTC. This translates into CASTPGFNEQFF.

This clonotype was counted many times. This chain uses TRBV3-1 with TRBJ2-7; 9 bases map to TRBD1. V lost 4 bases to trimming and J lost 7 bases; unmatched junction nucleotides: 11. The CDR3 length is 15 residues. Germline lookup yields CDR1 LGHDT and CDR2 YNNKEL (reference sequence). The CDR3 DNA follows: TGTGCCAGCAGCCTCTTCGGGACAGGGTTTCGAGAGCAGTACTTC. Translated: CASSLFGTGFREQYF.

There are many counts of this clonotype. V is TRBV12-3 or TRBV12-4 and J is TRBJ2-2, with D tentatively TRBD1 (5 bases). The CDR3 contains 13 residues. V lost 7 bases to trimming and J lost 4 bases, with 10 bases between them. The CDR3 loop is CASNLGVTGELFF. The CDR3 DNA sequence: TGTGCCAGCAATCTAGGGGTCACCGGGGAGCTGTTTTTT.

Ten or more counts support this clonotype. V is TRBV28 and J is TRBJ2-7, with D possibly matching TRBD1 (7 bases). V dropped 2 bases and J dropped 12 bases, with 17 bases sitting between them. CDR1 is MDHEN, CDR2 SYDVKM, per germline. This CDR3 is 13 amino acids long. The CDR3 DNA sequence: TGTGCCAGCAGTTTACGGACAGGAGGGGTTCGGTACTTC. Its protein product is CASSLRTGGVRYF.

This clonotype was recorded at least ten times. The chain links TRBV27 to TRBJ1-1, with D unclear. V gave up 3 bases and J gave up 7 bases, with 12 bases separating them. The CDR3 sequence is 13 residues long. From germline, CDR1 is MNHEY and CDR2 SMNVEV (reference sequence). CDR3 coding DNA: TGTGCCAGCAGTTTCCCCGGCCAGCGTGAAGCTTTCTTT. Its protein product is CASSFPGQREAFF.

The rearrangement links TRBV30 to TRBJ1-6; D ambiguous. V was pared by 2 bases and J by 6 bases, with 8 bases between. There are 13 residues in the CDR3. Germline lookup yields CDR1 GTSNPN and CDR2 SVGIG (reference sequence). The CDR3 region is CAWSFALNSPLHF. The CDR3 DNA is TGTGCCTGGAGTTTCGCCCTTAATTCACCCCTCCACTTT.

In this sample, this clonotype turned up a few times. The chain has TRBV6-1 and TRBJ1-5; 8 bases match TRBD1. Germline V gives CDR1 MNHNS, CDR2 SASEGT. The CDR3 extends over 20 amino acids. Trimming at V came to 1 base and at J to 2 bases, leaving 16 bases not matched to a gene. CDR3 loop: CASSEGGGTGLSGGNQPQHF. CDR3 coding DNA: TGTGCCAGCAGTGAAGGGGGGGGGACAGGATTAAGTGGGGGCAATCAGCCCCAGCATTTT.

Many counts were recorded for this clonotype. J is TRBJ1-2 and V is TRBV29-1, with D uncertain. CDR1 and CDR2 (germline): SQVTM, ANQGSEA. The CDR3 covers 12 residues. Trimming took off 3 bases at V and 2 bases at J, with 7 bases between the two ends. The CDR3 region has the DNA TGCAGCGTTGACAGATTGAACTATGGCTACACCTTC. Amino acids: CSVDRLNYGYTF.

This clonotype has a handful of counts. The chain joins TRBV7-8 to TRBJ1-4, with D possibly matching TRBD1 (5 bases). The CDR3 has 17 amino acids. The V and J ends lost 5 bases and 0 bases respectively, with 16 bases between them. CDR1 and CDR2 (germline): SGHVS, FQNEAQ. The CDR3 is CASSRDRIFATNEKLFF. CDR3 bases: TGTGCCAGCAGCCGGGACCGAATCTTTGCAACTAATGAAAAACTGTTTTTT.